Presented here are 6 T cell receptor beta chains from one specimen sequenced in a study of cytomegalovirus exposure and HLA in healthy donors. PCR was performed using 60 Vbeta and 13 Jbeta primers. Only in-frame clones appear in the TCRdb table, and some are missing; sequencing was by immunoSEQ multiplex PCR. The repertoire table contains 45,000 to 60,000 clones. Material for sequencing was PBMCs. These receptors originate from a male donor in good health and CMV-seronegative.

The chain uses TRBV5-4 and TRBJ2-3; TRBD1 is a possible D gene (6 bases). Trimming left V 1 base short and J 3 bases short, with 12 bases between. Germline CDR1 reads SGHNT; CDR2 reads YYREEE (reference sequence). CDR3 length equals 15 residues. The CDR3 loop is CASSLIGGLTDTQYF. Here the CDR3 DNA reads TGTGCCAGCAGCTTGATTGGGGGCTTGACAGATACGCAGTATTTT. The whole variable domain, remainder taken from reference TRBV5-4 and TRBJ2-3, is ETGVTQSPTHLIKTRGQQVTLRCSSQSGHNTVSWYQQALGQGPQFIFQYYREEENGRGNFPPRFSGLQFPNYSSELNVNALELDDSALYLCASSLIGGLTDTQYFGPGTRLTVL.

The gene calls are TRBV4-3 and TRBJ1-4; D is unclear. This CDR3 contains 15 residues. V was cut by 0 bases and J by 8 bases, with 13 bases left in between. In germline, CDR1 is LGHNA, CDR2 YSLEER. The CDR3: CASSQEKASWEKLFF. The CDR3 coding sequence is TGCGCCAGCAGCCAAGAAAAAGCCTCGTGGGAAAAACTGTTTTTT.

The J gene is TRBJ2-2, the V gene TRBV5-4; D is uncertain. Trimming removed 1 base at V and 0 bases at J, with 7 bases between. This CDR3 is 15 amino acids long. The V gene's germline CDR1 is SGHNT and CDR2 YYREEE (reference sequence). The CDR3 loop reads CASSLHGANTGELFF. The CDR3 DNA reads TGTGCCAGCAGCTTGCACGGAGCGAACACCGGGGAGCTGTTTTTT.

The J gene is TRBJ1-2, the V gene TRBV4-1, with TRBD1 as a possible D gene (6 bases). The V end was cut by 0 bases, the J end by 8 bases, with 16 bases between. The CDR3 totals 15 residues. The germline CDR1 and CDR2 sequences are MGHRA and YSYEKL. The CDR3 nucleotides are TGCGCCAGCAGCCAAGACGCTTCAACAGGGCAGGGCTACACCTTC. This translates into CASSQDASTGQGYTF.

The V gene is TRBV6-5, the J gene TRBJ1-2, with TRBD1 as a possible D gene (5 bases). V lost 6 bases to trimming and J lost 8 bases, with 19 bases between them. The CDR3 spans 14 residues. From germline, CDR1 is MNHEY and CDR2 SVGAGI. CDR3 residues: CASRQGRSEGGYTF. DNA of the CDR3: TGTGCCAGCAGGCAGGGCCGGTCGGAGGGGGGCTACACCTTC.

The gene calls are TRBV2 and TRBJ1-4, with a tentative D call TRBD1 (6 bases). CDR1 and CDR2 (germline): SNHLY, FYNNEI. V lost 6 bases and J 3 bases, leaving 11 bases between the germline ends. The CDR3 has 14 residues. Here the CDR3 reads CASRLQGANEKLFF. The CDR3 DNA reads TGTGCCAGCAGATTACAGGGCGCTAATGAAAAACTGTTTTTT.